A selection of T cell receptor beta chains follows, all from one sample in a study of T cells after yellow fever vaccination. Each CDR3 protein gets one entry after TCRdb re-called the 5' RACE reads with MiXCR. Of hundreds of thousands of distinct CDR3 sequences listed, roughly 13% are singletons. The sample was PBMCs, taken on the day of the yellow fever booster vaccination. The receptors derive from a man younger than 45 who received the YFV17D yellow fever vaccine. The CDR3 runs from the conserved cysteine through the conserved F or W. The order of the fields is clone size, J gene, D gene, V gene, CDR3 DNA, CDR3 protein. D genes are given only for firm matches. The size field is filled for only some rows; it gives once, few, many or a size class.

few,TRBJ2-5,NA,TRBV5-8,TGTGCCAGCAGCTTGTCCCGGATACAAGAGACCCAGTACTTC,CASSLSRIQETQYF
NA,TRBJ2-1,TRBD2,TRBV6-1,TGTGCCAGCAGCACTCTAGCGGGAGGGCCTACCAGTGAGCAGTTCTTC,CASSTLAGGPTSEQFF
NA,TRBJ2-1,TRBD2,TRBV7-2,TGTGCCAGCAGCTTAGATGGCGGGAGGGCCTCGAATGAGCAGTTCTTC,CASSLDGGRASNEQFF
NA,TRBJ2-3,TRBD2,TRBV24-1,TGTGCCACCAGTGACTACGGGCTAGCGGGCACAGATACGCAGTATTTT,CATSDYGLAGTDTQYF
NA,TRBJ2-1,NA,TRBV19,TGTGCCAGTAGTATGCTGGCGGTACTTGCGGGTGAGCAGTTCTTC,CASSMLAVLAGEQFF
few,TRBJ1-1,TRBD1,TRBV6-1,TGTGCCAGCATAGACAGGGGGGCCGCCGGGGCTTTCTTT,CASIDRGAAGAFF
few,TRBJ2-4,TRBD2,TRBV20-1,TGCAGTGCCTTGCGGGGGGCTCTAGCCAAAAACATTCAGTACTTC,CSALRGALAKNIQYF
many,TRBJ2-1,NA,TRBV7-9,TGTGCCAGCAGCTTAGGTCTAGCGCCCTACAATGAGCAGTTCTTC,CASSLGLAPYNEQFF
NA,TRBJ2-7,TRBD1,TRBV7-2,TGTGCCAGCAGCTCCTATCCGGGACAGGGAACCTACGAGCAGTACTTC,CASSSYPGQGTYEQYF
NA,TRBJ2-1,TRBD2,TRBV5-1,TGCGCCAGCACAAGGGCACGGGAGGCCTACAATGAGCAGTTCTTC,CASTRAREAYNEQFF
NA,TRBJ1-1,TRBD1,TRBV9,TGTGCCAGCAGCCCTAGGGGGGACAGGGTCACTGAAGCTTTCTTT,CASSPRGDRVTEAFF
NA,TRBJ1-5,NA,TRBV20-1,TGCAGTGCTAGCATCGGGAACAATCAGCCCCAGCATTTT,CSASIGNNQPQHF
few,TRBJ2-7,TRBD2,TRBV5-1,TGCGCCAGCAGTGGAGGGCTACTAGCGGAAAACTACGAGCAGTACTTC,CASSGGLLAENYEQYF
few,TRBJ1-1,TRBD1,TRBV29-1,TGCAGCGCCGATCTACGGGACAGGGGGCCAGCTTTCTTT,CSADLRDRGPAFF
NA,TRBJ2-1,TRBD2,TRBV11-2,TGTGCCAGCAGCTGGGAGGGGGGTTCGCCGGGACTAGTTGTCTCTGAGCAGTTCTTC,CASSWEGGSPGLVVSEQFF
NA,TRBJ2-2,NA,TRBV6-2/TRBV6-3,TGTGCCAGCAGTAGGGGACATGCGAACACCGGGGAGCTGTTTTTT,CASSRGHANTGELFF
NA,TRBJ1-2,NA,TRBV12-3/TRBV12-4,TGTGCCAGCAGTCGGACAGCATATGGCTACACCTTC,CASSRTAYGYTF
few,TRBJ2-3,TRBD2,TRBV5-6,TGTGCCAGCAGCTTGTTTCTAGCGGGGATGGGGAGGACAGATACGCAGTATTTT,CASSLFLAGMGRTDTQYF
few,TRBJ1-1,TRBD1,TRBV7-3,TGTGCCAGCAGCCCGACAGGGCAGGGCACTGAAGCTTTCTTT,CASSPTGQGTEAFF
NA,TRBJ2-2,NA,TRBV7-9,TGTGCCAGCAGCTTTTGGGGAGTGAACACCGGGGAGCTGTTTTTT,CASSFWGVNTGELFF
NA,TRBJ2-1,NA,TRBV21-1,TGTGCCAGCAGCAAAGTCAACCCGGGACTAGAAATCTGTGAGCAGTTCTTC,CASSKVNPGLEICEQFF
few,TRBJ1-3,NA,TRBV29-1,TGCAGCGTTAAAGGTCCTGGGGGCGGTGGAAACACCATATATTTT,CSVKGPGGGGNTIYF
few,TRBJ2-2,NA,TRBV19,TGTGCCAGTAGTATAGTAGGGGCAGGGTACACCGGGGAGCTGTTTTTT,CASSIVGAGYTGELFF
few,TRBJ2-3,NA,TRBV12-3/TRBV12-4,TGTGCCAGCGCCACGACAGATACGCAGTATTTT,CASATTDTQYF
few,TRBJ2-2,NA,TRBV25-1,TGTGCCAGCAGTGCCTTGCGGGAAACCACCGGGGAGCTGTTTTTT,CASSALRETTGELFF
NA,TRBJ2-3,NA,TRBV13,TGTGCCAGCAGCTGGGAGTCGGGACGGCCCGGCACAGATACGCAGTATTTT,CASSWESGRPGTDTQYF
NA,TRBJ1-3,NA,TRBV28,TGTGCCAGCAGTGCGACGGACCGCGGAAACACCATATATTTT,CASSATDRGNTIYF
NA,TRBJ2-5,TRBD2,TRBV20-1,TGCAGTGCACCACTAGCGGCCCCAAACAAAGAGACCCAGTACTTC,CSAPLAAPNKETQYF
NA,TRBJ2-1,NA,TRBV20-1,TGCAGTGCTATCCCGGGGAGGTACAATGAGCAGTTCTTC,CSAIPGRYNEQFF
few,TRBJ2-7,NA,TRBV7-2,TGTGCCAGCAGCTTCGGGACTCACAGCTCCTACGAGCAGTACTTC,CASSFGTHSSYEQYF
NA,TRBJ2-2,NA,TRBV13,TGTGCCAGCAGCTCCGGGCTCCACTGGTATAACACCGGGGAGCTGTTTTTT,CASSSGLHWYNTGELFF
few,TRBJ2-7,NA,TRBV20-1,TGCAGTGCCGCCCAGCTCGACCTGGAATACTTC,CSAAQLDLEYF
once,TRBJ2-5,NA,TRBV7-2,TGTGCCAGCAGGACAGGACCCGTTCCAGTGACCCAGTACTTC,CASRTGPVPVTQYF
NA,TRBJ2-1,TRBD2,TRBV6-1,TGTGCCAGCAGCCGCGTAGCGGGAGAAATGGGAAATGAGCAGTTCTTC,CASSRVAGEMGNEQFF
few,TRBJ2-7,NA,TRBV20-1,TGCAGTGCTACGGTGGGACCCCTCTACGAGCAGTACTTC,CSATVGPLYEQYF
NA,TRBJ2-2,TRBD1,TRBV7-6,TGTGCCAGCAGCAGGACAGGGCAAGTCGGGGAGCTGTTTTTT,CASSRTGQVGELFF